This T cell receptor (beta chain) was obtained from a study of T cell responses to AZD1222 COVID-19 vaccine. Findings and caveats of the study: Spike-specific TCR depth and breadth grew after two AZD1222 doses. Nearly half of the spike-specific TCRs reportedly recognize variant regions that carry no mutations. Regions 160-218 and 743-854 dominated among vaccine-associated CD4 TCRs spanning spike.

About this clone itself: Its antigen is not identified.

Trimming removed 4 bases from V and 4 bases from J, with 15 bases in between. Germline-derived CDR1 and CDR2 are MNHEY and SMNVEV (reference sequence). The CDR3 is 15 residues long. Data came from immunoSEQ multiplex PCR; TCRdb stores just in-frame clones and leaves some out. Here the sample spans more than 50,000 clones, around 92% being singletons. The rearrangement links TRBV27 to TRBJ2-3; the D gene is possibly TRBD2 (5 bases). This specimen was peripheral blood, taken on day 0 of AZD1222 vaccination. This receptor was taken from an adult in good health. As DNA, the CDR3 is TGTGCCAGCAGTTCCAAAACGCTTAGCGCAGATACGCAGTATTTT. It encodes CASSSKTLSADTQYF.